This paragraph covers one T cell receptor (beta chain) sequence. This entry is derived from a study of T cell responses to AZD1222 COVID-19 vaccine. Per germline, CDR1 MDHEN and CDR2 SYDVKM. This CDR3 has 17 residues. Trimming stripped 3 bases from V and 0 bases from J, with 12 bases between. Sequenced by immunoSEQ multiplex PCR; TCRdb stores in-frame clones only, minus some. This table has over 150,000 clones, 85% to 90% appearing once. The chain recombines TRBV28 with TRBJ2-6; no reliable D call. The sequences come from peripheral blood, collected on day 0 of AZD1222 vaccination. The TCR originated in an adult in good health. CDR3 protein: CASSFQASRSGANVLTF. CDR3 DNA sequence: TGTGCCAGCAGTTTTCAGGCCTCCCGCTCTGGGGCCAACGTCCTGACTTTC.